Each of the 16 T cell receptor beta chains below was sequenced from the same sample in a study of Ad26.COV2.S vaccination and SARS-CoV-2 variants. Profiled with immunoSEQ multiplex PCR; TCRdb holds only in-frame clones, not every one. The sample shows almost 400,000 clones, approximately 90% of them seen only once. The treatment: some 20 received Ad26.COV2.S at low or high dose, single or two shots; roughly five received placebo; per-sample allocation not given. All samples were drawn on day 63, counting from the first vaccine or placebo injection. Specimen: peripheral blood, collected in a trial of Ad26.COV2.S vaccine versus placebo. The receptors originated from a person aged 18-60 years who received the Ad26.COV2.S COVID-19 vaccine or a placebo.

Notes on this clone: At one boundary the junction diverges from the germline segment, which might be a read error. The chain joins TRBV5-1 to TRBJ2-6; D gene ambiguous. Germline CDR1 is SGHRS and CDR2 is YFSETQ. The CDR3 sequence is 16 residues long. DNA for the CDR3: TGCGCCAGCAGCTCCCACCAGGTCTCTGGGGTCAACGTCCTGACTTTC. Translating it yields CASSSHQVSGVNVLTF.

The CDR3 coding sequence is TGTGCCAGCAGCTTGCGGTCCGAGGAGACCCAGTACTTC. Its protein product is CASSLRSEETQYF. V usage is TRBV5-4 and J usage is TRBJ2-5; no definite D call. The CDR3 totals 13 residues. Germline V gene data show CDR1 as SGHNT and CDR2 as YYREEE (reference sequence). Trimming cost V 1 base and J 5 bases, with 9 bases left between them.

The chain couples TRBV3-1 (or the pseudogene TRBV3-2) to TRBJ2-5, with TRBD1 matching over 8 bases. The CDR3 spans 14 residues. Germline loops: CDR1 LGHDT, CDR2 YNNKEL (reference sequence). V lost 4 bases and J lost 2; bases outside the gene matches: 3. CDR3 nucleotide sequence: TGTGCCAGCAGCCTTCGGACAGGGCAAGAGACCCAGTACTTC. Translated, it gives CASSLRTGQETQYF.

V usage is TRBV29-1 and J usage is TRBJ1-1, with TRBD1 matching over 8 bases. The germline gives CDR1 SQVTM, CDR2 ANQGSEA. J was trimmed by 1 base and V by 6 bases; bases with no gene match: 1. The CDR3 contains 12 residues. The CDR3 DNA follows: TGCAGCGTGGACAGGGAGAACACTGAAGCTTTCTTT. Amino acids: CSVDRENTEAFF. Full variable domain (outside the CDR3, taken from reference TRBV29-1 and TRBJ1-1): SAVISQKPSRDICQRGTSLTIQCQVDSQVTMMFWYRQQPGQSLTLIATANQGSEATYESGFVIDKFPISRPNLTFSTLTVSNMSPEDSSIYLCSVDRENTEAFFGQGTRLTVV.

This clone was observed a few times. The chain joins TRBV7-3 to TRBJ2-2; D could derive from TRBD1 or TRBD2 (5 bases each). Trimming cost V 5 bases and J 3 bases, with 16 bases left between them. This CDR3 contains 16 residues. Germline CDR1 reads SGHTA; CDR2 reads FQGTGA. CDR3 amino acids: CASSVPLGDHTGELFF. The CDR3 region has the DNA TGTGCCAGCAGCGTACCTCTAGGGGACCACACCGGGGAGCTGTTTTTT.

V is TRBV13 and J is TRBJ2-2; perhaps TRBD1 as D (5 bases). The CDR3 contains 15 residues. Trimming pared 6 bases from V and 6 bases from J, leaving 17 bases between. The germline V gene has CDR1 PRHDT and CDR2 FYEKMQ (reference sequence). For the CDR3, the DNA is TGTGCCAGCAGTCCCCCCGCAGGGTTGGCCGGGGAGCTGTTTTTT. It is translated as CASSPPAGLAGELFF.

This chain uses TRBV19 with TRBJ2-5; 11 bases match TRBD2. V was pared by 2 bases and J by 4 bases, with 0 bases of the junction left unmatched. The length of the CDR3 is 14 residues. The germline V gene has CDR1 LNHDA and CDR2 SQIVND (reference sequence). In DNA, the CDR3 is TGTGCCAGTAGTATAACTAGCGGGAGAGAGACCCAGTACTTC. The encoded protein is CASSITSGRETQYF.

The chain carries TRBV10-3 and TRBJ2-1, with 7 bases fitting TRBD2. CDR1 is ENHRY and CDR2 is SYGVKD in the germline V gene. V trimming: 5 bases; J trimming: 7 bases; junction bases outside the gene matches: 11. CDR3 length: 15 residues. The CDR3 sequence: CAISLQGGRGNEQFF. In nucleotides, the CDR3 is TGTGCCATCAGTCTTCAGGGCGGGAGAGGGAATGAGCAGTTCTTC.

This clone has only one observation. The V call is TRBV29-1, the J call TRBJ1-5, with a possible D match to TRBD1 (5 bases). V was cut by 4 bases and J by 4 bases, with 8 bases left in between. The CDR3 has 12 residues. The germline CDR1 and CDR2 sequences are SQVTM and ANQGSEA. In nucleotides, the CDR3 is TGCAGCGTTGGAGGGGCGAATCAGCCCCAGCATTTT. It yields the protein CSVGGANQPQHF.

J is TRBJ2-3 and V is TRBV7-6; 7 bases agree with TRBD1. After removal of 5 bases from V and 6 bases from J, the junction contained 11 bases not matched to a gene. This CDR3 region has 15 residues. Germline V lookup: CDR1 SGHVS, CDR2 FNYEAQ. As DNA, the CDR3 is TGTGCCAGCAGCCCTGGACAGGTGGGGGACGATACGCAGTATTTT. Its translation: CASSPGQVGDDTQYF.

CDR3 sequence reads: CASRAGRGQNTEAFF. The CDR3 nucleotides read TGTGCCAGCAGGGCTGGGAGGGGGCAGAACACTGAAGCTTTCTTT. The rearrangement links TRBV28 to TRBJ1-1; TRBD1 matches at 7 bases. Germline values: CDR1 MDHEN, CDR2 SYDVKM. V gave up 6 bases and J gave up 1 base; unmatched junction bases: 8. The CDR3 is 15 residues long.

This sequence joins TRBV4-2 and TRBJ2-1; 9 bases agree with TRBD2. V lost 0 bases, J lost 7 bases, and 10 bases stayed unmatched. The CDR3 runs to 17 residues. Germline CDR1 is LGHNA and CDR2 is YNFKEQ. In nucleotides, the CDR3 is TGTGCCAGCAGCCAAGAATCGGAACTAGCGGGCCGGAATGAGCAGTTCTTC. Translated: CASSQESELAGRNEQFF.

V and J are TRBV5-4 and TRBJ2-1, with TRBD2 matching over 8 bases. This CDR3 is 16 amino acids long. Germline V gene sequence: CDR1 SGHNT, CDR2 YYREEE (reference sequence). V dropped 1 base and J dropped 4; count of bases not matched to a gene: 7. The CDR3 loop is CASSLLGASGYNEQFF. The CDR3 DNA reads TGTGCCAGCAGCTTGCTAGGGGCTAGCGGGTACAATGAGCAGTTCTTC.

The chain employs TRBV19 and TRBJ2-3, with 8 nucleotides matching TRBD2. J gave up 7 bases and V 5 bases, and 5 bases lay outside the gene matches. The CDR3 extends over 13 amino acids. CDR1 is LNHDA, CDR2 SQIVND, per germline (reference sequence). CDR3 loop: CASSGTSLNTQYF. CDR3 sequence (DNA): TGTGCCAGTAGTGGGACTAGTCTGAATACGCAGTATTTT. The full variable domain, its missing parts supplied by reference TRBV19 and TRBJ2-3, is DGGITQSPKYLFRKEGQNVTLSCEQNLNHDAMYWYRQDPGQGLRLIYYSQIVNDFQKGDIAEGYSVSREKKESFPLTVTSAQKNPTAFYLCASSGTSLNTQYFGPGTRLTVL.

The chain carries TRBV12-3 or TRBV12-4 and TRBJ2-7; D is perhaps TRBD2 (5 bases). Between the trimmed V and J ends, which lost 4 bases and 2 bases, there was a span of 6 bases. The CDR3 is 12 residues long. CDR3 region: CASSSGTYEQYF. CDR3 bases: TGTGCCAGCAGTTCCGGGACCTACGAGCAGTACTTC.

The CDR3 loop is CAISPSGLWQFF. Written as DNA, the CDR3 is TGTGCCATCAGTCCCTCCGGGTTGTGGCAGTTCTTC. The V call is TRBV10-3, the J call TRBJ2-1; no definite D call. The CDR3 is 12 amino acids. The V end was cut by 5 bases, the J end by 12 bases, with 14 bases between. Germline V gene lookup returns CDR1 ENHRY and CDR2 SYGVKD.